The 14 T cell receptor beta chains presented below share a single source sample, sequenced in a study of early T cells in non-severe SARS-CoV-2 infection. TCRdb processed the 5' RACE reads anew with MiXCR; each CDR3 protein has one entry. The profile shows about 34,000 distinct CDR3 sequences, 5.5% to 7.5% of them singletons. The sequenced sample was whole blood. The receptors derive from an adult who was a healthcare worker with PCR-confirmed SARS-CoV-2 infection or an uninfected control (not recorded which).

Only a few counts were recorded for this clonotype. The V call is TRBV28, the J call TRBJ1-1, with D unclear. The CDR3 has 12 amino acids. Germline-derived CDR1 and CDR2 are MDHEN and SYDVKM. CDR3 sequence: CVTRLYNTEAFF. The CDR3 nucleotides are TGTGTTACACGGCTGTATAACACTGAAGCTTTCTTT.

This clonotype has a count of ten or more. The genes are TRBV20-1 and TRBJ2-5; TRBD2 aligns across 8 bases. This CDR3 has 16 amino acids. The J segment lost 2 bases and the V segment lost 5 bases, leaving 13 bases of the junction unmatched. From germline, CDR1 is DFQATT and CDR2 SNEGSKA (reference sequence). CDR3 loop: CSAPRPGTRRQETQYF. The CDR3 bases are TGCAGTGCTCCTCGCCCCGGGACTAGAAGACAAGAGACCCAGTACTTC.

This clonotype was counted ten times or more. The V gene is TRBV20-1, the J gene TRBJ2-4; 8 nucleotides match TRBD1. Germline V CDR1 and CDR2: DFQATT, SNEGSKA (reference sequence). The CDR3 sequence is 13 residues long. Trimming cost V 5 bases and J 7 bases; bases outside gene matches: 7. The CDR3 loop reads CSAYMDRANIQYF. In DNA, the CDR3 is TGCAGTGCTTATATGGACAGGGCGAACATTCAGTACTTC.

The table lists this clonotype with a few counts. The chain carries TRBV5-5 and TRBJ1-1; 7 nucleotides agree with TRBD1. Germline V lookup: CDR1 SGHKS, CDR2 YYEKEE (reference sequence). This CDR3 comprises 15 residues. V shed 4 bases and J 5 bases; nucleotides not matched to a gene: 11. The CDR3 sequence: CASSPEGGIGTEAFF. The CDR3 DNA follows: TGTGCCAGCAGCCCTGAAGGGGGCATTGGGACTGAAGCTTTCTTT. The whole variable domain, filled in from reference TRBV5-5 and TRBJ1-1, reads DAGVTQSPTHLIKTRGQQVTLRCSPISGHKSVSWYQQVLGQGPQFIFQYYEKEERGRGNFPDRFSARQFPNYSSELNVNALLLGDSALYLCASSPEGGIGTEAFFGQGTRLTVV.

The rearrangement links TRBV6-1 to TRBJ1-3; possibly TRBD1 for D (5 bases). V was trimmed by 7 bases and J by 0 bases, leaving 10 bases between them. The germline V gene encodes CDR1 MNHNS and CDR2 SASEGT. This CDR3 contains 14 residues. The CDR3 here is CASTSTVSGNTIYF. The DNA of the CDR3 is TGTGCCAGCACTTCGACAGTCTCTGGAAACACCATATATTTT.

The V and J genes are TRBV12-3 or TRBV12-4 and TRBJ1-6; D gene uncertain. V lost 6 bases to trimming and J lost 3 bases, with 12 bases between them. The CDR3 has 15 residues. The CDR3 DNA reads as TGTGCCAGCAGAACCGAGCAGGACTATAATTCACCCCTCCACTTT. It translates to CASRTEQDYNSPLHF.

The chain couples TRBV7-2 to TRBJ2-5, with a weak D call TRBD2 (5 bases). Deletions cut 7 bases from V and 1 base from J, with 19 bases between. Germline V gene data show CDR1 as SGHTA and CDR2 as FQGNSA. The CDR3 totals 16 residues. CDR3 nucleotide sequence: TGTGCCAGCAAAGGAGAGGGCGTCTTCTTCCAAGAGACCCAGTACTTC. It is translated as CASKGEGVFFQETQYF.

This clonotype was seen only a few times. V and J are TRBV20-1 and TRBJ1-4; tentative D call: TRBD1 (5 bases). Germline V lookup: CDR1 DFQATT, CDR2 SNEGSKA (reference sequence). Deletions cut 5 bases from V and 8 bases from J, with 15 bases between. CDR3 size: 13 residues. CDR3 in DNA: TGCAGTGCTCTACAGGTTGTTCGAGAAAAACTGTTTTTT. Translating it yields CSALQVVREKLFF.

This clonotype was seen at least ten times. The rearrangement links TRBV5-5 to TRBJ1-1, with D perhaps TRBD1 (5 bases). CDR3 length: 14 amino acids. The V end lost 6 bases, the J end lost 0 bases, and 12 bases lay between the germline ends. From germline, CDR1 is SGHKS and CDR2 YYEKEE (reference sequence). The CDR3 sequence: CASTFRALNTEAFF. The DNA of the CDR3 is TGTGCCAGCACCTTCAGGGCGTTGAACACTGAAGCTTTCTTT. Looking up the rest from reference TRBV5-5 and TRBJ1-1 gives the full variable domain: DAGVTQSPTHLIKTRGQQVTLRCSPISGHKSVSWYQQVLGQGPQFIFQYYEKEERGRGNFPDRFSARQFPNYSSELNVNALLLGDSALYLCASTFRALNTEAFFGQGTRLTVV.

This clonotype came up many times. The genes are TRBV3-1 and TRBJ2-7, with TRBD2 as a possible D gene (6 bases). Germline V gene lookup returns CDR1 LGHDT and CDR2 YNNKEL (reference sequence). The CDR3 contains 14 residues. Trimming removed 4 bases from V and 1 base from J, with 11 bases in between. CDR3 DNA: TGTGCCAGCAGCCGGCCGGGACTTTCCTACGAGCAGTACTTC. It yields the protein CASSRPGLSYEQYF.

This clonotype was seen many times. The rearrangement uses TRBV15 and TRBJ1-2; D not certain. Germline assignment: CDR1 LNHNV and CDR2 YYDKDF (reference sequence). V was cut by 5 bases and J by 8 bases, with 15 bases left in between. The CDR3 totals 13 residues. The CDR3 sequence: CATSSDHIRGYTF. CDR3 DNA sequence: TGTGCCACCAGCTCGGACCACATACGGGGCTACACCTTC.

About this clonotype itself: The junction differs from germline at one of its ends, possibly a read error. The V call is TRBV7-9, the J call TRBJ2-1; 13 nucleotides match TRBD2. In germline, CDR1 is SEHNR, CDR2 FQNEAQ (reference sequence). The CDR3 sequence is 19 residues long. The CDR3 nucleotides read TGTGTCAGCAGCCCCCGCGCGGGACTAGCGGGGCCCTCCTACAATGAGCAGTTCTTC. It yields the protein CVSSPRAGLAGPSYNEQFF.

This clonotype qualifies as medium-sized. The V and J genes are TRBV20-1 and TRBJ2-7; D remains ambiguous. The germline V and J ends were trimmed by 3 bases and 0 bases, with 9 bases remaining between them. CDR1 DFQATT and CDR2 SNEGSKA come from the germline V gene (reference sequence). This CDR3 has 13 amino acids. CDR3 bases: TGCAGTGCTAGTGACACTAACTCCTACGAGCAGTACTTC. It yields the protein CSASDTNSYEQYF.

CDR3 region: CASSLAAGNTIYF. Written as DNA, the CDR3 is TGTGCCAGCAGTTTGGCAGCTGGAAACACCATATATTTT. This chain joins TRBV28 and TRBJ1-3; D not certain. The CDR3 covers 13 residues. V was shortened by 3 bases and J by 2 bases, with 5 bases between the two germline ends. CDR1 MDHEN and CDR2 SYDVKM come from the germline V gene. Looking up the rest from reference TRBV28 and TRBJ1-3 gives the full variable domain: DVKVTQSSRYLVKRTGEKVFLECVQDMDHENMFWYRQDPGLGLRLIYFSYDVKMKEKGDIPEGYSVSREKKERFSLILESASTNQTSMYLCASSLAAGNTIYFGEGSWLTVV.